This T cell receptor (beta chain) was found in a study of cytomegalovirus exposure and HLA in healthy donors. Study results and caveats: TCR beta sequences numbering under 20,000 were associated with HLA alleles at 0.05 false discovery rate in a later analysis. Versus the approximately 700-donor mean, an Asian-associated ancestry cluster reportedly showed fewer N-insertions in a later analysis.

The CDR3 loop spans 13 amino acids. CDR1 is SQVTM, CDR2 ANQGSEA, per germline. Between the trimmed V and J ends, which lost 5 bases and 1 base, there was a span of 12 bases. The PCR was carried out with 60 Vbeta primers and 13 Jbeta primers. This table comes from immunoSEQ multiplex PCR, and its TCRdb copy is limited to in-frame clones, with some not included. The data show over 150,000 clones, with approximately 78% seen just once and approximately 2.2% held by the top ten. Note on this clone: Its specificity is not known.

V and J are TRBV29-1 and TRBJ2-7; D unresolved. This TCR was sampled from a male donor in good health and CMV-seronegative. Sample: PBMCs. The CDR3 nucleotides are TGCAGCGTTACAACAACAGCTTCCTACGAGCAGTACTTC. Protein product: CSVTTTASYEQYF.